Sequencing of this T cell receptor (beta chain) was carried out in a study of blood T cell repertoires in COVID-19. In the study overall: Donors of Cohort 3 who recovered were those that had two negative PCRs, clearance, or symptom resolution. Sources were T cells, B-cell-depleted T cells, or PBMCs; the material itself was cDNA or gDNA.

Assay: immunoSEQ multiplex PCR; the TCRdb copy retains only in-frame clones and omits some. The sample has a few hundred thousand clones, about nine tenths seen once. Trimming shortened V by 10 bases and J by 4 bases, and 28 bases separated the two germline ends. Per the germline V gene, CDR1 is ENHRY and CDR2 is SYGVKD. The CDR3 contains 17 residues. This sequence was found in a woman in her forties or fifties in a cohort exposed to, infected with or recovered from COVID-19 (not recorded which). The chain joins TRBV10-3 to TRBJ1-2; TRBD1 might be the D (6 bases). The material sequenced was PBMCs or T cells enriched from blood (not recorded which). In DNA form, the CDR3 reads TGTGCCACCTCTGGGACACTCCACTCCGTCGGAATCTATGGCTACACCTTC. Protein sequence: CATSGTLHSVGIYGYTF.